What follows are 19 T cell receptor beta chains derived from one specimen sequenced in a study of blood T cell repertoires in COVID-19. Assay: immunoSEQ multiplex PCR; the TCRdb copy retains only in-frame clones and omits some. The sample holds a few hundred thousand clones, roughly 91% seen once. Sequencing was performed on PBMCs or T cells enriched from blood (not recorded which). The receptors originated from a woman aged 55-70 years who had recovered from COVID-19.

This chain links TRBV14 with TRBJ2-1; 16 nucleotides line up with TRBD2. The CDR3 spans 16 residues. The V and J ends lost 6 bases and 7 bases, in that order; junction bases with no gene match: 6. CDR1 is SGHDN and CDR2 is FVKESK in the germline V gene. This chain's CDR3 is CASRGTSGGARNEQFF. In DNA form, the CDR3 reads TGTGCCAGCAGAGGGACTAGCGGGGGGGCCAGAAATGAGCAGTTCTTC.

This sequence joins TRBV27 and TRBJ2-1, with D possibly being TRBD2 (6 bases). Per the germline V gene, CDR1 is MNHEY and CDR2 is SMNVEV (reference sequence). The germline V and J ends were trimmed by 2 bases and 9 bases, with 11 bases remaining between them. The CDR3 length is 13 residues. The CDR3 is CASSLIGEVEQFF. CDR3 sequence (DNA): TGTGCCAGCAGTTTAATCGGGGAGGTTGAGCAGTTCTTC.

This clone was counted once. This chain uses TRBV5-4 with TRBJ1-2; possibly TRBD1 for D (5 bases). The V end was cut by 0 bases, the J end by 8 bases, with 11 bases between. From germline, CDR1 is SGHNT and CDR2 YYREEE (reference sequence). This CDR3 is 13 amino acids long. CDR3 amino acids: CASSLDRQGGYTF. The CDR3 region has the DNA TGTGCCAGCAGCTTGGACCGTCAGGGAGGCTACACCTTC.

The V and J genes are TRBV7-9 and TRBJ2-2; 9 nucleotides align to TRBD2. This CDR3 is built from 16 residues. Trimming took 2 bases from V and 0 from J; bases not matched to a gene: 1. Germline assignment: CDR1 SEHNR and CDR2 FQNEAQ (reference sequence). CDR3 protein: CASSLSSGTNTGELFF. Written as DNA, the CDR3 is TGTGCCAGCAGCTTATCTAGCGGGACGAACACCGGGGAGCTGTTTTTT.

The chain couples TRBV6-2 or TRBV6-3 to TRBJ2-7, with a weak D call TRBD2 (6 bases). Germline assignment: CDR1 MNHEY and CDR2 SVGEGT. V was clipped by 5 bases and J by 4 bases, with 21 bases between them. CDR3 size: 16 residues. CDR3 nucleotide sequence: TGTGCCAGCAGTCCCGGGGGTGGCCCCTTGTCATACGAGCAGTACTTC. It specifies CASSPGGGPLSYEQYF.

The gene calls are TRBV19 and TRBJ2-1, with 8 bases matching TRBD1. Trimming removed 4 bases from V and 6 bases from J; junction bases left unmatched: 8. Germline V gene lookup returns CDR1 LNHDA and CDR2 SQIVND (reference sequence). This CDR3 is 15 amino acids long. The CDR3 here is CASSTTGVFGNEQFF. CDR3 DNA: TGTGCCAGTAGTACGACAGGGGTCTTTGGCAATGAGCAGTTCTTC.

The gene calls are TRBV6-5 and TRBJ1-2, with D perhaps matching TRBD1 (6 bases). Germline CDR1 and CDR2: MNHEY and SVGAGI. V lost 5 bases to trimming and J lost 4 bases, with 14 bases between them. This CDR3 spans 14 amino acids. As DNA, the CDR3 is TGTGCCAGCAGTCCCAGGGGATACTCCTATGGCTACACCTTC. Translated, it gives CASSPRGYSYGYTF.

The V and J genes are TRBV5-4 and TRBJ1-2; D gene ambiguous. The CDR3 is 14 residues long. Germline V lookup: CDR1 SGHNT, CDR2 YYREEE (reference sequence). The V end was cut by 0 bases, the J end by 0 bases, with 6 bases between. CDR3 in DNA: TGTGCCAGCAGCTTGGCCGGGGCTAACTATGGCTACACCTTC. Translation gives CASSLAGANYGYTF.

This chain connects TRBV19 to TRBJ1-6; TRBD1 aligns across 7 bases. Trimming took 5 bases from V and 3 from J; bases not matched to a gene: 1. The length of the CDR3 is 14 residues. Germline-derived CDR1 and CDR2 are LNHDA and SQIVND (reference sequence). The CDR3 nucleotides read TGTGCCAGTAGTCCAGGGGGCTATAATTCACCCCTCCACTTT. This sequence encodes CASSPGGYNSPLHF.

The chain carries TRBV19 and TRBJ1-1; 10 bases align to TRBD1. The CDR3 sequence is 15 residues long. The junction had 7 bases not matched to a gene; V was cut back by 5 bases and J by 4 bases. Germline CDR1 reads LNHDA; CDR2 reads SQIVND (reference sequence). The CDR3 sequence is CASSADRGLVTEAFF. In DNA, the CDR3 is TGTGCCAGTAGTGCCGACAGGGGGCTGGTCACTGAAGCTTTCTTT.

This chain joins TRBV5-1 and TRBJ2-2, with D possibly matching TRBD1 (5 bases). V dropped 2 bases and J dropped 6 bases, with 8 bases sitting between them. Germline V gene lookup returns CDR1 SGHRS and CDR2 YFSETQ. This CDR3 comprises 13 residues. The CDR3 sequence: CASSFRQSGELFF. CDR3 DNA sequence: TGCGCCAGCAGCTTCCGACAGTCCGGGGAGCTGTTTTTT.

The rearrangement links TRBV5-1 to TRBJ2-2; possibly TRBD2 for D (5 bases). V lost 0 bases, J lost 7 bases, and 16 bases lay in between. The CDR3 runs 16 residues. The V gene's germline CDR1 is SGHRS and CDR2 YFSETQ. This CDR3 reads CASSLAGLRGGGELFF. CDR3 bases: TGCGCCAGCAGCTTGGCCGGCCTCCGGGGTGGCGGGGAGCTGTTTTTT.

The chain has TRBV5-4 and TRBJ2-2, with D hard to call. The germline V gene has CDR1 SGHNT and CDR2 YYREEE (reference sequence). CDR3 length: 17 residues. Trimming removed 1 base at V and 9 bases at J, with 22 bases between. The CDR3 bases are TGTGCCAGCAGCTTGCCTAGACCCCCCGGGTTAGGCCGGGAGCTGTTTTTT. Amino acid sequence: CASSLPRPPGLGRELFF.

The chain combines TRBV24-1 with TRBJ2-3; 8 nucleotides align to TRBD1. The CDR3 is 20 amino acids. Germline CDR1 reads KGHDR; CDR2 reads SFDVKD. After removal of 0 bases from V and 2 bases from J, the junction contained 15 bases not matched to a gene. As DNA, the CDR3 is TGTGCCACCAGTGATTTGGGGTCAGGGGGCGCCGATTACTCCACAGATACGCAGTATTTT. Translated: CATSDLGSGGADYSTDTQYF.

The genes are TRBV9 and TRBJ2-2; 7 positions match TRBD2. V was clipped by 4 bases and J by 4 bases; unmatched bases: 7. CDR3 length equals 15 residues. The germline gives CDR1 SGDLS, CDR2 YYNGEE. CDR3 nucleotide sequence: TGTGCCAGCAGCAACCCCGGGACTACCACCGGGGAGCTGTTTTTT. Translating it yields CASSNPGTTTGELFF. The full variable domain, in which reference TRBV9 and TRBJ2-2 provide the parts outside the CDR3, is DSGVTQTPKHLITATGQRVTLRCSPRSGDLSVYWYQQSLDQGLQFLIQYYNGEERAKGNILERFSAQQFPDLHSELNLSSLELGDSALYFCASSNPGTTTGELFFGEGSRLTVL.

This chain uses TRBV19 with TRBJ1-3; weak D call: TRBD1 (5 bases). Germline CDR1 LNHDA, CDR2 SQIVND (reference sequence). CDR3 size: 11 residues. Trimming removed 11 bases from V and 2 bases from J, with 7 bases in between. The CDR3 protein is CASTAGNTIYF. The CDR3, as DNA: TGTGCCTCGACAGCTGGAAACACCATATATTTT.

The V and J genes are TRBV14 and TRBJ2-5, with 13 positions matching TRBD2. The CDR3 spans 15 residues. V trimming: 3 bases; J trimming: 5 bases; junction bases outside the gene matches: 3. Germline V gene lookup returns CDR1 SGHDN and CDR2 FVKESK. This chain's CDR3 is CASSQGLAGLETQYF. The CDR3, as DNA: TGTGCCAGCAGCCAGGGACTAGCGGGGCTGGAGACCCAGTACTTC.

This clone was seen only a few times. The chain uses TRBV28 and TRBJ2-4; TRBD2 aligns across 7 bases. V shed 8 bases and J 1 base; nucleotides not matched to a gene: 20. This CDR3 has 19 amino acids. Per the germline V gene, CDR1 is MDHEN and CDR2 is SYDVKM. CDR3 loop: CASPPSGGGPEAAKNIQYF. The CDR3 bases are TGTGCCAGCCCCCCCTCGGGGGGAGGGCCCGAAGCGGCCAAAAACATTCAGTACTTC.

The chain carries TRBV2 and TRBJ1-2, with 9 positions matching TRBD1. The CDR3 sequence is 18 residues long. J was trimmed by 5 bases and V by 7 bases; bases with no gene match: 20. Germline CDR1 and CDR2: SNHLY and FYNNEI. CDR3 region: CASIPGDRDSQGRYGYTF. The CDR3 DNA reads TGTGCCAGCATCCCTGGGGACAGGGACTCCCAAGGGCGTTATGGCTACACCTTC.